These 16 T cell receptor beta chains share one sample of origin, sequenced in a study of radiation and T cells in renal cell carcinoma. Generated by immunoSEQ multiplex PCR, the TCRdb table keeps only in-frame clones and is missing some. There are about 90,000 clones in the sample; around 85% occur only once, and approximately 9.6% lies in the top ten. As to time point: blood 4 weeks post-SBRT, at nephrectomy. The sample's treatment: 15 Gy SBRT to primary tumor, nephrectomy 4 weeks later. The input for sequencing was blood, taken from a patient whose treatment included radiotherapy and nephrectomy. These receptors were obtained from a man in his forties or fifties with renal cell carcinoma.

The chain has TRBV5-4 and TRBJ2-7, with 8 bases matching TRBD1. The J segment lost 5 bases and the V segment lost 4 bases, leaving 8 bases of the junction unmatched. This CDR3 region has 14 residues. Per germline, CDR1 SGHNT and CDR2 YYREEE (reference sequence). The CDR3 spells CASSRGQEVHEQYF. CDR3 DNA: TGTGCCAGCAGCAGGGGACAGGAAGTCCACGAGCAGTACTTC.

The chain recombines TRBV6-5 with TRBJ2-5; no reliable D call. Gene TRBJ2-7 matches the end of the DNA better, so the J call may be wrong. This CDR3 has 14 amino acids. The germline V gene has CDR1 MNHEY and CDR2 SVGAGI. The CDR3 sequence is CASRPVPLSYEQYF. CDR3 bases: TGTGCCAGCAGACCCGTCCCGCTATCCTACGAGCAGTACTTC.

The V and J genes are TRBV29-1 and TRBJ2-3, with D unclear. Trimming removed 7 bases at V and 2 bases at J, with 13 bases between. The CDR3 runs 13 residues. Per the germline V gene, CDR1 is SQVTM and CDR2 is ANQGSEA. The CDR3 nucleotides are TGCAGCGCCGGACGGCCTGACACAGATACGCAGTATTTT. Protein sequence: CSAGRPDTDTQYF.

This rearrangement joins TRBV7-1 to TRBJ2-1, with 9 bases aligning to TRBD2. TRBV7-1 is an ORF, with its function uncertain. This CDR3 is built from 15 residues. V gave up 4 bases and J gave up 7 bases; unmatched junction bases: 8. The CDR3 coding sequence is TGTGCCAGCAGCTTAGCCGGCGGGAGGGTAAATGAGCAGTTCTTC. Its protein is CASSLAGGRVNEQFF.

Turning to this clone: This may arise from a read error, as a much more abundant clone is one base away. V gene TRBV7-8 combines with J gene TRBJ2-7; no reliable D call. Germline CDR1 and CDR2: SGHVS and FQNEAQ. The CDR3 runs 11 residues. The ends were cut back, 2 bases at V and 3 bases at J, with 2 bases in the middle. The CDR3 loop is CASSLHYEQYF. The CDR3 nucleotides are TGTGCCAGCAGCTTACACTACGAGCAGTACTTC.

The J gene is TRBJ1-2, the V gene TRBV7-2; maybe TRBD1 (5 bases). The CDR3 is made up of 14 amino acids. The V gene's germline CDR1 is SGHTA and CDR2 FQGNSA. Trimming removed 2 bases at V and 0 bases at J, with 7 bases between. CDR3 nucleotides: TGTGCCAGCAGCTTATTGGGGGCTAACTATGGCTACACCTTC. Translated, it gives CASSLLGANYGYTF.

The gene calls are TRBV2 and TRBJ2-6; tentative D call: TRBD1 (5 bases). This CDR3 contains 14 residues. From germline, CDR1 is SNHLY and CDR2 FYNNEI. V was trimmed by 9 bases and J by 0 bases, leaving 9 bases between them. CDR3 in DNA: TGTGCCAGTACGACAGACTCTGGGGCCAACGTCCTGACTTTC. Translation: CASTTDSGANVLTF. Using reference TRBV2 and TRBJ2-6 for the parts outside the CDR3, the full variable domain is EPEVTQTPSHQVTQMGQEVILRCVPISNHLYFYWYRQILGQKVEFLVSFYNNEISEKSEIFDDQFSVERPDGSNFTLKIRSTKLEDSAMYFCASTTDSGANVLTFGAGSRLTVL.

CDR3 sequence (DNA): TGTGCCAGCAGCTACAGGCCCTGGAACACTGAAGCTTTCTTT. This codes for CASSYRPWNTEAFF. The V gene is TRBV14, the J gene TRBJ1-1; tentatively, D is TRBD1 (5 bases). Germline CDR1 SGHDN, CDR2 FVKESK. V lost 5 bases and J lost 1, with 11 bases in between. This CDR3 region has 14 residues.

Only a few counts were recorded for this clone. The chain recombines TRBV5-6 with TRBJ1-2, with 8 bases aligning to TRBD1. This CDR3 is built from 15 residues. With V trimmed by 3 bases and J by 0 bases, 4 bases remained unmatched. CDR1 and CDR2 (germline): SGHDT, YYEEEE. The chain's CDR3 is CASSSWDRPNYGYTF. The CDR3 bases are TGTGCCAGCAGCTCCTGGGACAGGCCTAACTATGGCTACACCTTC.

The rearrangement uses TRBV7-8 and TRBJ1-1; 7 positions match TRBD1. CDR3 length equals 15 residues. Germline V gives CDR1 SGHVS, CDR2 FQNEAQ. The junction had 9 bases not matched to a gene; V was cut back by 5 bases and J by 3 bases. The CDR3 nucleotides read TGTGCCAGCAGCGCGGCGACAGGGAAATACACTGAAGCTTTCTTT. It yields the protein CASSAATGKYTEAFF.

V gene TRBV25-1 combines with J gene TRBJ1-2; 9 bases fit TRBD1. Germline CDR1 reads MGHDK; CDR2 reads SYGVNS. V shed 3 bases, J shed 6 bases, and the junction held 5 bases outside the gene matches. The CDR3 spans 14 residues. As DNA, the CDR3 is TGTGCCAGCAGTGACGAACAGGGGGCCAATGGCTACACCTTC. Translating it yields CASSDEQGANGYTF.

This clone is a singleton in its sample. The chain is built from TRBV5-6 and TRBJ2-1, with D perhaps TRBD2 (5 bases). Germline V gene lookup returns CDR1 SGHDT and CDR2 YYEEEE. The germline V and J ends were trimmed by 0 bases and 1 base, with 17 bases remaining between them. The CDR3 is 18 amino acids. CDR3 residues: CASSLAGGPGRSYNEQFF. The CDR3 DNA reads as TGTGCCAGCAGCTTGGCTGGAGGTCCAGGAAGGTCCTACAATGAGCAGTTCTTC.

The CDR3 nucleotides are TGTGCCAGTAGTATTTGGGACACCTACAATGAGCAGTTCTTC. The encoded protein is CASSIWDTYNEQFF. The chain joins TRBV19 to TRBJ2-1; D might be TRBD1 (6 bases). This CDR3 has 14 residues. Germline V lookup: CDR1 LNHDA, CDR2 SQIVND (reference sequence). Deletions cut 3 bases from V and 2 bases from J, with 8 bases between.

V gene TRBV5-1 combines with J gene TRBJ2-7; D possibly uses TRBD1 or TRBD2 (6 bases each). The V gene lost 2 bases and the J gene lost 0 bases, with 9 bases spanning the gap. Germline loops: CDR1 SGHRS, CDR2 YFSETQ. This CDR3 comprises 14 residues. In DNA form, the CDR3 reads TGCGCCAGCAGCTTCGGGGGCGCCTCCTACGAGCAGTACTTC. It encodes CASSFGGASYEQYF.

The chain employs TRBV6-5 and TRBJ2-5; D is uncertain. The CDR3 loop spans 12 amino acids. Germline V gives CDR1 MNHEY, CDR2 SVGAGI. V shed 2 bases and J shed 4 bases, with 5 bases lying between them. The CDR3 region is CASSYVGETQYF. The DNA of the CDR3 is TGTGCCAGCAGTTACGTGGGAGAGACCCAGTACTTC.

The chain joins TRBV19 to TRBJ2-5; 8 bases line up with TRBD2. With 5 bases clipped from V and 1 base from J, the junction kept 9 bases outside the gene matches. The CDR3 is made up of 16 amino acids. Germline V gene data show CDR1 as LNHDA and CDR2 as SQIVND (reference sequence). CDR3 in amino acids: CASSEWTGGAQETQYF. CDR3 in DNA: TGTGCCAGTAGTGAGTGGACGGGAGGGGCCCAAGAGACCCAGTACTTC.